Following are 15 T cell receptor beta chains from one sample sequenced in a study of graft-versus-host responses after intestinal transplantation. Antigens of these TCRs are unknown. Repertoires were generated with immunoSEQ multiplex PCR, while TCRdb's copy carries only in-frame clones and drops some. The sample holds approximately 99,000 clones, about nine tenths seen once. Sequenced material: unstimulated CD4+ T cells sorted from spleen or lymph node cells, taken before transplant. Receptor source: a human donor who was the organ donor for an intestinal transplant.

The CDR3 spells CAYLMASGGSTDTQYF. The DNA of the CDR3 is TGTGCCTACCTCATGGCTAGCGGGGGGAGCACAGATACGCAGTATTTT. The rearrangement joins TRBV4-2 to TRBJ2-3, with 11 positions matching TRBD2. The germline gives CDR1 LGHNA, CDR2 YNFKEQ. The V gene end was trimmed by 11 bases and the J gene end by 0 bases; junction bases not matched to a gene: 10. CDR3 length: 16 amino acids.

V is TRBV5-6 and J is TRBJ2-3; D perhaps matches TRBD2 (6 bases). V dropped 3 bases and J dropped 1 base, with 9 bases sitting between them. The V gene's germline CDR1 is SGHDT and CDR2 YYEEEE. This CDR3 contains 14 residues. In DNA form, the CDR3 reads TGTGCCAGCAGCTACGGACTACGCACAGATACGCAGTATTTT. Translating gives CASSYGLRTDTQYF.

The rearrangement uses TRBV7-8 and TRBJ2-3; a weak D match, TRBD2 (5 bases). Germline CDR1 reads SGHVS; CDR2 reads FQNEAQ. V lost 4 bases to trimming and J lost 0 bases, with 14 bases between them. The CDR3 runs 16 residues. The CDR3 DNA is TGTGCCAGCAGCTCAGACTATCGACCTAGCACAGATACGCAGTATTTT. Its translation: CASSSDYRPSTDTQYF.

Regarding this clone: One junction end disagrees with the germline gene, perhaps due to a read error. CDR3 nucleotides: TGTGCTAGCAGCCAGGGGACAGTCGGTTACAATGAGCAGTTCTTC. This translates into CASSQGTVGYNEQFF. The J gene is TRBJ2-1, the V gene TRBV7-7, with 7 bases lining up with TRBD1. The CDR3 has 15 amino acids. CDR1 is SSHAT, CDR2 FNYEAQ, per germline (reference sequence).

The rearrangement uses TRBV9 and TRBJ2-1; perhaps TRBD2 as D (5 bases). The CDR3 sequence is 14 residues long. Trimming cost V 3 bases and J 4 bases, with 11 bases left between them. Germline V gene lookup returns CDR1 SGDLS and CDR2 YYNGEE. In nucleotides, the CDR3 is TGTGCCAGCAGCGGCTCCGGGGAATACAATGAGCAGTTCTTC. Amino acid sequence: CASSGSGEYNEQFF.

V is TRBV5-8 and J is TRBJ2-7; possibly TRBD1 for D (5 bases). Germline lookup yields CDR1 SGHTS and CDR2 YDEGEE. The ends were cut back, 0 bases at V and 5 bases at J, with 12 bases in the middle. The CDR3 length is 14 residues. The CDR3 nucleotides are TGTGCCAGCAGCTTGGAACAGGTTCTCCACGAGCAGTACTTC. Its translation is CASSLEQVLHEQYF. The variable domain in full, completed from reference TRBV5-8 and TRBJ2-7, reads EAGVTQSPTHLIKTRGQQATLRCSPISGHTSVYWYQQALGLGLQFLLWYDEGEERNRGNFPPRFSGRQFPNYSSELNVNALELEDSALYLCASSLEQVLHEQYFGPGTRLTVT.

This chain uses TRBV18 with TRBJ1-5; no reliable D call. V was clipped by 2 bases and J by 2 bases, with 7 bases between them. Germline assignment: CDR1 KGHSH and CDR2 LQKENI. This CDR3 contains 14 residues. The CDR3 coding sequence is TGTGCCAGCTCACCAGGGCCCGGCAATCAGCCCCAGCATTTT. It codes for CASSPGPGNQPQHF.

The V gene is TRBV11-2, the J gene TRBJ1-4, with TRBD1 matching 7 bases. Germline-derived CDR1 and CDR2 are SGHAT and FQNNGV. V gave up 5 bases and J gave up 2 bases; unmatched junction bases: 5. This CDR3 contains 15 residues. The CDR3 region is CASSPRQGTNEKLFF. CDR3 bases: TGTGCCAGCAGCCCGAGACAGGGCACTAATGAAAAACTGTTTTTT.

CDR3 amino acids: CASEEGGAADTQYF. DNA for the CDR3: TGTGCCAGCGAGGAGGGGGGGGCGGCAGATACGCAGTATTTT. The V call is TRBV19, the J call TRBJ2-3; tentative D call: TRBD2 (7 bases). The CDR3 has 14 amino acids. Trimming cost V 9 bases and J 4 bases, with 17 bases left between them. CDR1 is LNHDA and CDR2 is SQIVND in the germline V gene (reference sequence).

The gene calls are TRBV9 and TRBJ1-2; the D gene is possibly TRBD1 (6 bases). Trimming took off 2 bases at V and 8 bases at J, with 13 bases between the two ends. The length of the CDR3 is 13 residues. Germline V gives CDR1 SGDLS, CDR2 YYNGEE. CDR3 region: CASSVQPQGGYTF. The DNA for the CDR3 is TGTGCCAGCAGCGTCCAGCCCCAGGGGGGCTACACCTTC.

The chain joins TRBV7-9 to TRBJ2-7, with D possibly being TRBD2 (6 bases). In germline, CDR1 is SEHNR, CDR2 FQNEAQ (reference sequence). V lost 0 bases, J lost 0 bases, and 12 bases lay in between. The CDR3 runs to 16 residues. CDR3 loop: CASSLALAIHSYEQYF. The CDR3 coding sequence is TGTGCCAGCAGCTTAGCGCTAGCGATACACTCCTACGAGCAGTACTTC.

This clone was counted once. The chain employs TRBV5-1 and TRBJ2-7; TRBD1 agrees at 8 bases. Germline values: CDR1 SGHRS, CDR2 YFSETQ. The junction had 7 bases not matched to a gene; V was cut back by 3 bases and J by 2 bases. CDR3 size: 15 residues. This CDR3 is CASSSRGQGAYEQYF. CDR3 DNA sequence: TGCGCCAGCAGCTCCAGGGGGCAGGGGGCCTACGAGCAGTACTTC.

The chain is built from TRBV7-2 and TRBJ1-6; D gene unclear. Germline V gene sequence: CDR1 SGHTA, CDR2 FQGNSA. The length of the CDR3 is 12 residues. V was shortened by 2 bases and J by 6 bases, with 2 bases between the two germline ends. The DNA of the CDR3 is TGTGCCAGCAGCTTACGTAATTCACCCCTCCACTTT. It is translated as CASSLRNSPLHF.

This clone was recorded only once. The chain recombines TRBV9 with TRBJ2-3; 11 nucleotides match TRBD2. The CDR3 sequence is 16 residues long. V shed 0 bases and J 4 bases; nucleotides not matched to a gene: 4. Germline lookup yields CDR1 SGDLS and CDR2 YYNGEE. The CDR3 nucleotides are TGTGCCAGCAGCGTAGTTTCTAGCGGGGGGTCAGATACGCAGTATTTT. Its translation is CASSVVSSGGSDTQYF.

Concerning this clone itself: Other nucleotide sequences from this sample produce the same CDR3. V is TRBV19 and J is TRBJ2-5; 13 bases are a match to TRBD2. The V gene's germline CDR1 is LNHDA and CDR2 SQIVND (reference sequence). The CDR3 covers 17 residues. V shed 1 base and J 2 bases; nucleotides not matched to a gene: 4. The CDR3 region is CASSIGGLAGVQETQYF. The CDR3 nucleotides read TGTGCCAGTAGTATAGGCGGACTAGCGGGGGTACAAGAGACCCAGTACTTC.